What follows are 5 T cell receptor beta chains derived from one specimen sequenced in a study of Ad26.COV2.S vaccination and SARS-CoV-2 variants. The protocol was immunoSEQ multiplex PCR, while the TCRdb copy is restricted to in-frame clones and leaves out a portion. This table has over 400,000 clones, 89% appearing once. Treatment: some 20 received Ad26.COV2.S at low or high dose, single or two shots; several received placebo; per-sample allocation not given. Day 63 following the first vaccine or placebo injection was when the samples were taken. The sequences come from peripheral blood, collected in a trial of Ad26.COV2.S vaccine versus placebo. The source of these receptors is a person aged 18-65 years who received the Ad26.COV2.S COVID-19 vaccine or a placebo.

The chain links TRBV11-3 to TRBJ2-1; 8 bases line up with TRBD2. V lost 6 bases to trimming and J lost 4 bases; unmatched junction nucleotides: 20. Germline lookup yields CDR1 SGHNT and CDR2 YENEEA. This CDR3 is built from 19 residues. CDR3 sequence (DNA): TGTGCCAGCAGTTTGCCTGCACCCCACATAGCGGGAAGGTACAATGAGCAGTTCTTC. It translates to CASSLPAPHIAGRYNEQFF. The full variable domain, rest sourced from reference TRBV11-3 and TRBJ2-1, is EAGVVQSPRYKIIEKKQPVAFWCNPISGHNTLYWYLQNLGQGPELLIRYENEEAVDDSQLPKDRFSAERLKGVDSTLKIQPAELGDSAVYLCASSLPAPHIAGRYNEQFFGPGTRLTVL.

This clone was observed at least ten times. The chain recombines TRBV3-1 (or the pseudogene TRBV3-2) with TRBJ1-1; D possibly corresponds to TRBD1 (5 bases). The germline gives CDR1 LGHDT, CDR2 YNNKEL (reference sequence). The V gene lost 0 bases and the J gene lost 0 bases, with 11 bases spanning the gap. This CDR3 has 16 amino acids. The DNA of the CDR3 is TGTGCCAGCAGCCAAGACGTAGGACACATGAACACTGAAGCTTTCTTT. It is translated as CASSQDVGHMNTEAFF.

The CDR3 loop reads CASSTWTEAFF. The CDR3 DNA sequence: TGTGCCAGCAGTACGTGGACTGAAGCTTTCTTT. V usage is TRBV3-1 (or the pseudogene TRBV3-2) and J usage is TRBJ1-1, with D unclear. V was pared by 6 bases and J by 5 bases, with 7 bases between. Per the germline V gene, CDR1 is LGHDT and CDR2 is YNNKEL (reference sequence). This CDR3 region has 11 residues.

This clone was seen only a few times. The chain employs TRBV7-9 and TRBJ2-2; 7 bases match TRBD1. J was trimmed by 6 bases and V by 6 bases; bases with no gene match: 10. Germline assignment: CDR1 SEHNR and CDR2 FQNEAQ (reference sequence). This CDR3 has 15 amino acids. Written as DNA, the CDR3 is TGTGCCAGCAGTCGACAGGGAAGCTGGCCCGGGGAGCTGTTTTTT. Its protein is CASSRQGSWPGELFF.

This chain joins TRBV4-2 and TRBJ2-3, with D possibly TRBD2 on 6 matching bases. Germline CDR1 LGHNA, CDR2 YNFKEQ. CDR3 length: 15 residues. The germline V and J ends were trimmed by 5 bases and 4 bases, with 16 bases remaining between them. CDR3 sequence: CASSWVGGGPDTQYF. Written as DNA, the CDR3 is TGTGCCAGCAGCTGGGTCGGGGGAGGTCCAGATACGCAGTATTTT.